This section outlines one TCR beta chain sequence together with its context. The assay was immunoSEQ multiplex PCR, and TCRdb's table has in-frame clones only and misses some. The data show a few hundred thousand clones, approximately 90% seen once. The data belong to a study of blood T cell repertoires in COVID-19. The V end lost 3 bases, the J end lost 5 bases, and 14 bases lay between the germline ends. This CDR3 spans 16 amino acids. Per the germline V gene, CDR1 is MNHEY and CDR2 is SMNVEV (reference sequence). Before being deemed recovered, Cohort 3 donors had two negative PCRs, clearance, or symptom resolution.

This chain connects TRBV27 to TRBJ1-6, with a possible D match to TRBD1 (6 bases). This sequence originates from a woman between 18 and 29 years old who had recovered from COVID-19. Source material: PBMCs or T cells enriched from blood (not recorded which). CDR3 DNA sequence: TGTGCCAGCAGTTTCGGGGGGGCAGGGGATAATTCACCCCTCCACTTT. Translating gives CASSFGGAGDNSPLHF.